This is a list of T cell receptor beta chains from one sample in a study of blood T cell repertoires in COVID-19. Repertoires were generated with immunoSEQ multiplex PCR, while TCRdb's copy carries only in-frame clones and drops some. The table has roughly 150,000 clones, around 82% seen once. Specimen: peripheral blood. Receptors originate from a human donor in a cohort sampled during active COVID-19. Both conserved end residues are part of each CDR3. D genes are given only for firm matches. Clone size, where shown, is once, few, many, or a class for clones that have expanded.

clone_size d_call j_call v_call cdr3_aa cdr3_nt
NA NA TRBJ1-1 TRBV6-5 CASSFRATGNTEAFF TGTGCCAGCAGTTTTAGGGCGACAGGGAACACTGAAGCTTTCTTT
few NA TRBJ2-2 TRBV5-1 CASSPLSMANTGELFF TGCGCCAGCAGCCCCCTAAGCATGGCGAACACCGGGGAGCTGTTTTTT
NA TRBD2 TRBJ2-3 TRBV12-5 CASGLGIAGASTDTQYF TGTGCTAGTGGTTTGGGGATAGCGGGGGCTAGCACAGATACGCAGTATTTT
NA NA TRBJ1-3 TRBV12-3/TRBV12-4 CASSPGEANTIYF TGTGCCAGCAGCCCGGGGGAAGCGAACACCATATATTTT
NA TRBD2 TRBJ2-7 TRBV15 CATSRGLAAASYEQYF TGTGCCACCAGCAGGGGACTAGCGGCGGCTAGCTACGAGCAGTACTTC
NA TRBD2 TRBJ2-1 TRBV7-9 CASSRALAGAYEQFF TGTGCCAGCAGCAGGGCACTAGCGGGAGCGTACGAGCAGTTCTTC
once TRBD2 TRBJ2-6 TRBV6-2/TRBV6-3 CASSRGGGYISSGANVLTF TGTGCCAGCAGCCGCGGGGGAGGATATATTAGCTCTGGGGCCAACGTCCTGACTTTC
NA NA TRBJ1-1 TRBV5-1 CASSLGDEAFF TGCGCCAGCAGCTTGGGAGATGAAGCTTTCTTT
once NA TRBJ1-1 TRBV5-1 CASSLQPGQSYEAFF TGCGCCAGCAGCTTACAACCTGGACAGTCCTATGAAGCTTTCTTT
NA TRBD1 TRBJ2-1 TRBV5-4 CASSLGTGGYNEQFF TGTGCCAGCAGCTTGGGGACAGGGGGTTACAATGAGCAGTTCTTC
NA TRBD1 TRBJ1-5 TRBV19 CASADRANQPQHF TGTGCCAGTGCTGACAGGGCCAATCAGCCCCAGCATTTT
NA TRBD2 TRBJ2-3 TRBV5-1 CATRLAVITDTQYF TGCGCCACCCGACTAGCGGTAATCACAGATACGCAGTATTTT
NA TRBD2 TRBJ2-3 TRBV9 CASTKSWTSGGTDTQYF TGTGCCAGCACCAAATCCTGGACTAGCGGGGGCACAGATACGCAGTATTTT
NA NA TRBJ1-2 TRBV19 CASSVNSRRSNYGYTF TGTGCCAGTAGTGTAAACAGCCGCCGATCTAACTATGGCTACACCTTC
once NA TRBJ2-2 TRBV18 CASSPRERNTGELFF TGTGCCAGCTCACCTCGTGAGCGGAACACCGGGGAGCTGTTTTTT
once NA TRBJ2-5 TRBV11-2 CASSPSIRGSETQYF TGTGCCAGCAGCCCCAGTATCCGGGGTTCGGAGACCCAGTACTTC
NA TRBD1 TRBJ2-5 TRBV7-3 CASSLTAGGETQYF TGTGCCAGCAGCTTAACGGCAGGGGGAGAGACCCAGTACTTC
NA NA TRBJ1-5 TRBV3-1/TRBV3-2 CASSQGLDTNQPQHF TGTGCCAGCAGCCAAGGGTTGGACACTAATCAGCCCCAGCATTTT
NA TRBD1 TRBJ2-7 TRBV6-1 CASSEVGTDSYEQYF TGTGCCAGCAGTGAAGTCGGGACAGACTCCTACGAGCAGTACTTC
NA TRBD1 TRBJ1-1 TRBV25-1 CASSDQGQGLLEAFF TGTGCCAGCAGTGACCAGGGACAGGGGCTCCTAGAAGCTTTCTTT
few TRBD2 TRBJ2-7 TRBV5-1 CASRTSGESSYEQYF TGCGCCAGCAGAACCAGCGGGGAGAGCTCCTACGAGCAGTACTTC
NA TRBD2 TRBJ2-1 TRBV7-9 CASSPGLADNEQFF TGTGCCAGCAGCCCGGGACTAGCGGACAATGAGCAGTTCTTC
NA NA TRBJ2-7 TRBV5-1 CASSLYRAGEQYF TGCGCCAGCAGCTTGTACAGGGCAGGCGAGCAGTACTTC
few NA TRBJ1-5 TRBV19 CASSDPGRNQPQHF TGTGCCAGTAGCGACCCAGGGCGGAATCAGCCCCAGCATTTT
NA NA TRBJ1-2 TRBV7-2 CASSSYQGFGYTF TGTGCCAGCAGCTCGTATCAGGGATTCGGCTACACCTTC
NA NA TRBJ2-5 TRBV19 CASSISSEKETQYF TGTGCCAGTAGTATATCTAGCGAGAAAGAGACCCAGTACTTC
NA NA TRBJ1-5 TRBV15 CATSRDFGSNQPQHF TGTGCCACCAGCAGAGATTTCGGTAGCAATCAGCCCCAGCATTTT
NA TRBD2 TRBJ2-3 TRBV7-3 CASSLGLAGISDTQYF TGTGCCAGCAGCTTAGGACTAGCGGGGATCTCAGATACGCAGTATTTT
NA TRBD1 TRBJ2-7 TRBV7-3 CASSVGTGGYEQYF TGTGCCAGCAGCGTCGGGACAGGGGGTTACGAGCAGTACTTC
NA NA TRBJ1-1 TRBV19 CASSIRPAGDVFFPEAFF TGTGCCAGTAGTATCCGCCCGGCAGGGGATGTTTTCTTCCCTGAAGCTTTCTTT
NA NA TRBJ2-6 TRBV24-1 CATTTDDSGANVLTF TGTGCCACTACTACCGACGACTCTGGGGCCAACGTCCTGACTTTC
once NA TRBJ2-7 TRBV12-3/TRBV12-4 CASSRDTAYEQYF TGTGCCAGCAGCCGGGACACAGCCTACGAGCAGTACTTC
NA NA TRBJ2-7 TRBV18 CASSSPGAGSYEQYF TGTGCCAGCTCATCCCCAGGGGCAGGGTCCTACGAGCAGTACTTC
NA NA TRBJ1-1 TRBV12-3/TRBV12-4 CASSLQITEAFF TGTGCCAGCAGTTTGCAGATAACTGAAGCTTTCTTT
once NA TRBJ2-5 TRBV7-8 CASSLLRRHPETQYF TGTGCCAGCAGCCTCCTTCGACGACACCCAGAGACCCAGTACTTC
few NA TRBJ1-1 TRBV20-1 CSARFNWEAFF TGCAGTGCTAGGTTTAACTGGGAGGCTTTCTTT
NA TRBD1 TRBJ2-7 TRBV6-5 CASSYVQGIHEQYF TGTGCCAGCAGTTACGTACAGGGGATCCACGAGCAGTACTTC
NA NA TRBJ2-1 TRBV7-3 CASSLTVYNEQFF TGTGCCAGCAGCCTGACAGTATACAATGAGCAGTTCTTC
NA NA TRBJ2-5 TRBV5-1 CASSAMTSSGETQYF TGCGCCAGCAGCGCCATGACTAGTTCTGGGGAGACCCAGTACTTC
NA NA TRBJ1-6 TRBV6-1 CASSGERLGGRLNSPLHF TGTGCCAGCAGTGGGGAGAGGTTGGGCGGGAGACTTAATTCACCCCTCCACTTT